The T cell receptor (beta chain) described here comes from a study of shared clonotypes between healthy human individuals. Only in-frame clones appear in the TCRdb table, and some are missing; sequencing was by immunoSEQ multiplex PCR. The data contain over 800,000 clones, almost 95% of them singletons. The naive CD8 population came from CD45RO-negative cells selected for CCR7, without terminally differentiated effector memory CD45RA+ cells. Germline V gene sequence: CDR1 WSHSY, CDR2 SAAADI. The CDR3 consists of 16 residues. J was trimmed by 0 bases and V by 2 bases; bases with no gene match: 5. The receptor's source is a man aged 30 to 39 in good health. V gene TRBV10-2 combines with J gene TRBJ2-3, with 7 bases that match TRBD2. The source material was naive CD8+ T cells sorted from blood. CDR3: CASSEGLAASTDTQYF. CDR3 bases: TGCGCCAGCAGTGAGGGGCTAGCGGCTAGCACAGATACGCAGTATTTT.